This T cell receptor beta chain was obtained from a study of T cell repertoires in cytomegalovirus infection. About the research overall: HLA-B-restricted CMV epitopes that are well studied, plus recently identified HLA-C-restricted ones, were used by the study. It can be stated that public TCR beta signatures indicated CMV infection as well as a matching HLA type. Study results and caveats: CMV-specific TCR beta clonotypes restricted by HLA-C dominated the ex vivo response. Carriage of CMV together with the relevant HLA was identifiable through cumulative public TCR beta family frequency.

TCRdb redid the calling of the reads with MiXCR, one entry per CDR3 protein. The data show 65,000 to 85,000 distinct CDR3 sequences, under 30% seen once. This clonotype has just a few counts. Its specificity is not known. CDR3 length equals 12 residues. From germline, CDR1 is SEHNR and CDR2 FQNEAQ (reference sequence). V was shortened by 10 bases and J by 3 bases, with 12 bases between the two germline ends. This chain connects TRBV7-9 to TRBJ1-1; D is uncertain. This TCR was recovered from a human donor in good health (CMV status not recorded). Some clones in this sample may be carry-over from other donors' samples. Here the sequenced sample was CD8+ T cells from cultured PBMCs, taken from culture after CMV antigen stimulation. For the CDR3, the DNA is TGTGCCACCCGACAATATCACACTGAAGCTTTCTTT. Translation: CATRQYHTEAFF. Using reference TRBV7-9 and TRBJ1-1 for the parts outside the CDR3, the full variable domain is DTGVSQNPRHKITKRGQNVTFRCDPISEHNRLYWYRQTLGQGPEFLTYFQNEAQLEKSRLLSDRFSAERPKGSFSTLEIQRTEQGDSAMYLCATRQYHTEAFFGQGTRLTVV.